The rows below give T cell receptor beta chains drawn from one sample of a study of blood T cell repertoires in COVID-19. Repertoires were generated with immunoSEQ multiplex PCR, while TCRdb's copy carries only in-frame clones and drops some. The sample shows about 150,000 clones, 80% of them seen only once. The sequencing sample was made of peripheral blood. The receptors derive from a man aged 55 to 70 with active or convalescent COVID-19. CDR3s include the opening cysteine and the closing phenylalanine or tryptophan. Fields, in order: J gene, clone size, D gene, V gene, CDR3 protein, CDR3 DNA. A D gene is named only where the DNA matches it firmly. Not all rows give a size; the values are once, few, many and, for expanded clones, a class.

>TRBJ1-1|.|.|TRBV19
CATPTGGLNTEAFF
TGTGCCACCCCGACGGGGGGTTTGAACACTGAAGCTTTCTTT
>TRBJ1-6|many|.|TRBV4-1
CASSLVPGENSPLHF
TGCGCCAGCAGCCTCGTTCCGGGGGAGAATTCACCCCTCCACTTT
>TRBJ1-5|.|TRBD1|TRBV19
CASSALGTGGISPNQPQHF
TGTGCCAGTAGTGCTCTCGGGACAGGGGGGATTTCCCCCAATCAGCCCCAGCATTTT
>TRBJ2-1|.|TRBD2|TRBV11-3
CASSLGREEQFF
TGTGCCAGCAGCTTAGGGCGGGAGGAGCAGTTCTTC
>TRBJ1-2|.|.|TRBV3-1/TRBV3-2
CASSQDIYGYTF
TGTGCCAGCAGCCAAGATATATATGGCTACACCTTC
>TRBJ2-1|.|.|TRBV13
CASSHRPSGGNEQFF
TGTGCCAGCAGCCATAGACCAAGTGGGGGGAATGAGCAGTTCTTC
>TRBJ1-1|.|.|TRBV7-3
CASSKDSAYSEAFF
TGTGCCAGCAGCAAGGACAGTGCCTATTCTGAAGCTTTCTTT
>TRBJ2-1|.|TRBD2|TRBV4-3
CASSQLAGPGEQFF
TGCGCCAGCAGCCAGTTAGCGGGGCCCGGTGAGCAGTTCTTC
>TRBJ2-3|.|.|TRBV2
CASIQGSTDTQYF
TGTGCCAGCATTCAGGGAAGCACAGATACGCAGTATTTT
>TRBJ1-2|few|.|TRBV27
CASSGLAANYGYTF
TGTGCCAGCAGTGGTCTGGCCGCTAACTATGGCTACACCTTC
>TRBJ2-1|.|.|TRBV25-1
CASSRSLQGSNEQFF
TGTGCCAGCAGCCGATCCCTACAGGGTAGCAATGAGCAGTTCTTC
>TRBJ1-5|few|TRBD1|TRBV2
CASSYQGAFQPQHF
TGTGCCAGCAGTTACCAGGGGGCGTTTCAGCCCCAGCATTTT
>TRBJ1-6|.|TRBD1|TRBV10-3
CAISDGQGRTLHF
TGTGCCATCAGTGATGGACAGGGACGCACCCTCCACTTT
>TRBJ2-1|.|TRBD1|TRBV6-5
CASSWDRTGEQFF
TGTGCCAGCAGTTGGGACAGAACGGGTGAGCAGTTCTTC
>TRBJ2-2|.|.|TRBV24-1
CATSDLGSGELFF
TGTGCCACCAGTGATTTAGGGAGCGGGGAGCTGTTTTTT
>TRBJ1-5|.|.|TRBV6-2/TRBV6-3
CASRPAGGNQPQHF
TGTGCCAGCAGACCTGCCGGGGGCAATCAGCCCCAGCATTTT